The rows below give T cell receptor beta chains drawn from one sample of a study of post-analysis software for immune sequencing data. MiXCR, run by TCRdb on the PCR reads, gives a single entry per CDR3 protein. The sample lists approximately 770,000 distinct CDR3 sequences; roughly 50% were seen once. Sequenced material: blood. The receptor source for this set is a girl aged 10-17 years with multiple sclerosis. CDR3s include the opening cysteine and the closing phenylalanine or tryptophan. A D gene is named only where the DNA matches it firmly. Expanded clones are given a class, and other clones once, few, many or no size at all.

d_call,clone_size,j_call,v_call,cdr3_nt,cdr3_aa
TRBD1,.,TRBJ1-1,TRBV4-2,TGTGCCAGCAGACAGACAGGGGCGGAAGCTTTCTTT,CASRQTGAEAFF
TRBD1,.,TRBJ2-6,TRBV5-1,TGCGCCAGCAGCTCGTCTTTTCGGGACAGAGACTCTGGGGCCAACGTCCTGACTTTC,CASSSSFRDRDSGANVLTF
TRBD1,once,TRBJ1-1,TRBV7-9,TGTGCCACCGAGGGACAGCCGAACACTGAAGCTTTCTTT,CATEGQPNTEAFF
TRBD1,few,TRBJ2-1,TRBV4-3,TGCGCCAGCAGCCAGGACAGGGGAGGGGATTTAAATGAGCAGTTCTTC,CASSQDRGGDLNEQFF
TRBD1,once,TRBJ1-2,TRBV2,TGTGCCAGCAGGGGGGGACAGGACTATGGCTACACCTTC,CASRGGQDYGYTF
TRBD2,few,TRBJ2-3,TRBV7-3,TGTGCCAGCAGCCCTATAGCGGGAGGGCCCAATACGCAGTATTTT,CASSPIAGGPNTQYF
TRBD1,few,TRBJ2-7,TRBV29-1,TGCAGCGTTGGTCGGGACAGGGCCTACGAGCAGTACTTC,CSVGRDRAYEQYF
TRBD2,.,TRBJ2-7,TRBV6-2/TRBV6-3,TGTGCCAGCAAACCTTTAGCGGGACGATCCTACGAGCAGTACTTC,CASKPLAGRSYEQYF
.,.,TRBJ2-4,TRBV12-3/TRBV12-4,TGTGCCAGCAGTCAAGCGGGTTCCAAAAACATTCAGTACTTC,CASSQAGSKNIQYF
TRBD1,.,TRBJ1-1,TRBV24-1,TGTGCCACCAGTGACCCGACAGGGGGGGCTTTCTTT,CATSDPTGGAFF
.,.,TRBJ2-4,TRBV7-9,TGTGCCAGCAGCTTAGCATTGGGTCCAGGTCTTCTAGCCAAAAACATTCAGTACTTC,CASSLALGPGLLAKNIQYF
TRBD1,.,TRBJ2-7,TRBV27,TGTGCCAGCAGTTTATCGGGACAGGCGATCTACCACTACGAGCAGTACTTC,CASSLSGQAIYHYEQYF
TRBD2,few,TRBJ2-1,TRBV27,TGTGCCAGCAGTTCTATAGGTAGCGGGAGGTCTGGGTTCTTC,CASSSIGSGRSGFF
.,.,TRBJ2-1,TRBV29-1,TGCAGCGTTGTAGCACTTAGAACTGGGAATGAGCAGTTCTTC,CSVVALRTGNEQFF
TRBD1,.,TRBJ2-1,TRBV10-3,TGTGCCATCAGTACATTGGACAGGTCCTACAATGAGCAGTTCTTC,CAISTLDRSYNEQFF
.,few,TRBJ2-5,TRBV7-8,TGTGCCAGCAGCCCTAGGACGGAACAAGAGACCCAGTACTTC,CASSPRTEQETQYF
.,few,TRBJ1-2,TRBV20-1,TGCAGTGCTAGAGGCCCCAGTAACTATGGCTACACCTTC,CSARGPSNYGYTF
.,few,TRBJ2-7,TRBV29-1,TGCAGCGTCCAAGGTGTCGGAGCCTCCTACGAGCAGTACTTC,CSVQGVGASYEQYF
TRBD2,few,TRBJ2-1,TRBV2,TGTGCCAGCTCTTTGGCGCGGGAGTTAGTCGAGCAGTTCTTC,CASSLARELVEQFF
TRBD1,.,TRBJ1-2,TRBV6-1,TGTGCCAGCAGTGAACCCGGGACAGGGGGCTATGGCTACACCTTC,CASSEPGTGGYGYTF
.,.,TRBJ2-7,TRBV6-1,TGTGTCAGCAGTCCGGAATACATCGCCTACGAGCAGTACTTC,CVSSPEYIAYEQYF
TRBD1,.,TRBJ2-1,TRBV28,TGTGCCAGCAGTTATGGGCAGGGGGCGAGGTACAATGAGCAGTTCTTC,CASSYGQGARYNEQFF
.,.,TRBJ2-7,TRBV7-9,TGTGCCAGCACCCGACCGGGTGGCGAGCAGTACTTC,CASTRPGGEQYF
.,.,TRBJ2-1,TRBV6-2/TRBV6-3,TGTGCCAGCAGTTACGGGGCAGCGGAGACCTACAATGAGCAGTTCTTC,CASSYGAAETYNEQFF
.,few,TRBJ1-6,TRBV6-5,TGTGCCAGCAGTCCACTTTGGGGGGGCGAGGATTCACCCCTCCACTTT,CASSPLWGGEDSPLHF
.,.,TRBJ2-2,TRBV15,TGTGCCACCAGCAGAGACACCGGGGAGCTGTTTTTT,CATSRDTGELFF
.,few,TRBJ2-2,TRBV12-5,TGTGCTAGTGGCATGGGAGGCGGCGGGGAGCTGTTTTTT,CASGMGGGGELFF
TRBD2,.,TRBJ2-3,TRBV20-1,TGCAGTGCTGCAAGCGGGGGTGGCACAGATACGCAGTATTTT,CSAASGGGTDTQYF
.,few,TRBJ2-6,TRBV12-3/TRBV12-4,TGTGCCAGCAGATACAGGGACGGGGCCAACGTCCTGACTTTC,CASRYRDGANVLTF
.,many,TRBJ1-4,TRBV12-3/TRBV12-4,TGTGCCAGCAGTTTGGGCGGTGAAAAACTGTTTTTT,CASSLGGEKLFF
.,few,TRBJ1-2,TRBV27,TGTGCCAGCAGTTTATCGGCCGGACAGACGTATGGCTACACCTTC,CASSLSAGQTYGYTF